One sample yielded the 3 T cell receptor beta chains listed below, sequenced in a study of beta chain features in type 1 diabetes. Study observations and caveats: When Type 1 diabetes patients were examined, their TCRB CDR3s proved moderately but significantly shorter in all four CD4+ subsets.

The investigators reverse transcribed all of the isolated RNA, so they sequenced expressed TCRB transcripts. Profiled with immunoSEQ multiplex PCR; TCRdb holds only in-frame clones, not every one. The sample contains about 400,000 clones, 10% to 15% of which appear only once. Antigen specificity for these receptors is unknown. Material: naive CD4+ T cells from blood. The receptors come from a young woman with type 1 diabetes.

The chain is built from TRBV30 and TRBJ2-7; TRBD1 is a possible D gene (5 bases). The CDR3 sequence is 14 residues long. Germline CDR1 reads GTSNPN; CDR2 reads SVGIG (reference sequence). Between the trimmed V and J ends, which lost 6 bases and 1 base, there was a span of 16 bases. Here the CDR3 reads CACEGAAISYEQYF. Here the CDR3 DNA reads TGTGCCTGTGAAGGGGCAGCTATTTCCTACGAGCAGTACTTC.

This clone was detected a few times. The chain joins TRBV28 to TRBJ2-3; TRBD2 matches at 10 bases. The V and J ends lost 6 bases and 3 bases, in that order; junction bases with no gene match: 6. The CDR3 has 15 residues. Looked up from germline, CDR1 is MDHEN and CDR2 is SYDVKM. CDR3 sequence (DNA): TGTGCCAGCAGAACGCTAGCGGGGGCAACAGATACGCAGTATTTT. Amino acid sequence: CASRTLAGATDTQYF. Full variable domain (missing parts from reference TRBV28 and TRBJ2-3): DVKVTQSSRYLVKRTGEKVFLECVQDMDHENMFWYRQDPGLGLRLIYFSYDVKMKEKGDIPEGYSVSREKKERFSLILESASTNQTSMYLCASRTLAGATDTQYFGPGTRLTVL.

This chain uses TRBV6-1 with TRBJ2-3; 11 bases map to TRBD2. The CDR3 sequence is 12 residues long. CDR1 MNHNS and CDR2 SASEGT come from the germline V gene. Trimming cost V 10 bases and J 11 bases; bases outside gene matches: 8. The CDR3 DNA follows: TGTGCCACAAAAACTAGCGGGAGTGGGCAGTATTTT. It yields the protein CATKTSGSGQYF.